These 27 T cell receptor beta chains were all obtained from the same sample, sequenced in a study of blood T cell repertoires in COVID-19. Sequencing used immunoSEQ multiplex PCR; TCRdb keeps in-frame clones, though not all of them. In the table there are 150,000 to 200,000 clones, roughly 80% of which are singletons. Sequencing used peripheral blood. The receptor set was obtained from a man between 65 and 80 years old with acute or convalescent COVID-19.

The chain combines TRBV5-1 with TRBJ2-2; tentatively, D is TRBD2 (5 bases). The germline V and J ends were trimmed by 0 bases and 5 bases, with 8 bases remaining between them. Germline V gives CDR1 SGHRS, CDR2 YFSETQ. The CDR3 runs 14 residues. For the CDR3, the DNA is TGCGCCAGCAGCTTGGACACTAGGACCGGGGAGCTGTTTTTT. Encoded protein: CASSLDTRTGELFF.

The DNA for the CDR3 is TGTGCCAGCAGCTTATCACGCGGGGAGACCCAGTACTTC. The encoded protein is CASSLSRGETQYF. The V and J genes are TRBV7-2 and TRBJ2-5; D may be TRBD2 (5 bases). The CDR3 extends over 13 amino acids. CDR1 is SGHTA, CDR2 FQGNSA, per germline. V shed 2 bases and J shed 5 bases, with 9 bases lying between them. Using reference TRBV7-2 and TRBJ2-5 for the parts outside the CDR3, the full variable domain is GAGVSQSPSNKVTEKGKDVELRCDPISGHTALYWYRQSLGQGLEFLIYFQGNSAPDKSGLPSDRFSAERTGGSVSTLTIQRTQQEDSAVYLCASSLSRGETQYFGPGTRLLVL.

This chain uses TRBV14 with TRBJ1-1; 9 bases are shared with TRBD1. Germline V gives CDR1 SGHDN, CDR2 FVKESK. The CDR3 has 16 amino acids. The J segment lost 4 bases and the V segment lost 2 bases, leaving 8 bases of the junction unmatched. The CDR3 region has the DNA TGTGCCAGCAGCCAAAGGGGACAGGGTCGAAGCACTGAAGCTTTCTTT. Its protein product is CASSQRGQGRSTEAFF.

The chain couples TRBV13 to TRBJ2-5, with TRBD2 as a possible D gene (6 bases). Germline-derived CDR1 and CDR2 are PRHDT and FYEKMQ (reference sequence). This CDR3 contains 15 residues. V shed 8 bases and J shed 0 bases, with 16 bases lying between them. The CDR3 nucleotides read TGTGCCAGCTCCTTTGGCGGGATGTACCAAGAGACCCAGTACTTC. Protein: CASSFGGMYQETQYF.

V is TRBV5-1 and J is TRBJ1-1, with D unresolved. Germline CDR1 and CDR2: SGHRS and YFSETQ. V lost 2 bases and J lost 1, with 6 bases in between. CDR3 size: 13 residues. The CDR3 DNA reads TGCGCCAGCAGCTTCAACGGGAACACTGAAGCTTTCTTT. Encoded protein: CASSFNGNTEAFF.

This clone was counted once. The V and J genes are TRBV7-6 and TRBJ1-2; 9 nucleotides line up with TRBD1. The CDR3 contains 15 residues. Looked up from germline, CDR1 is SGHVS and CDR2 is FNYEAQ. V shed 1 base and J 5 bases; nucleotides not matched to a gene: 5. CDR3 sequence (DNA): TGTGCCAGCAGCTTAGGGTTAGGGACAGGGTATGGCTACACCTTC. Amino acid sequence: CASSLGLGTGYGYTF.

CDR3 loop: CASAPGSMNTEAFF. The CDR3 bases are TGTGCCAGCGCCCCGGGATCCATGAACACTGAAGCTTTCTTT. The V and J genes are TRBV2 and TRBJ1-1; the D is unclear. CDR3 length equals 14 residues. Trimming left V 8 bases short and J 0 bases short, with 13 bases between. The germline CDR1 and CDR2 sequences are SNHLY and FYNNEI.

This clone was detected only a few times. The chain links TRBV6-6 to TRBJ1-5; D may be TRBD1 (5 bases). Looked up from germline, CDR1 is MNHNY and CDR2 is SVGAGI (reference sequence). The V end lost 2 bases, the J end lost 0 bases, and 11 bases lay between the germline ends. The CDR3 covers 16 residues. The CDR3 loop reads CASSYGAHYSNQPQHF. The CDR3 DNA follows: TGTGCCAGCAGTTACGGGGCGCACTATAGCAATCAGCCCCAGCATTTT.

This clone has only one observation. V gene TRBV13 combines with J gene TRBJ2-7; TRBD2 agrees at 10 bases. From germline, CDR1 is PRHDT and CDR2 FYEKMQ (reference sequence). The junction had 7 bases not matched to a gene; V was cut back by 5 bases and J by 6 bases. The length of the CDR3 is 14 residues. CDR3 protein: CASSLGLAAFEQYF. CDR3 bases: TGTGCCAGCAGCCTCGGACTAGCGGCTTTCGAGCAGTACTTC.

CDR3: CASSLQSENAQHF. In nucleotides, the CDR3 is TGTGCCAGCAGTTTGCAGTCGGAGAATGCCCAGCATTTT. This rearrangement joins TRBV12-3 or TRBV12-4 to TRBJ1-5; no reliable D call. CDR3 length: 13 residues. V was shortened by 3 bases and J by 11 bases, with 14 bases between the two germline ends.

This chain connects TRBV3-1 (or the pseudogene TRBV3-2) to TRBJ1-1, with D tentatively TRBD1 (5 bases). The germline CDR1 and CDR2 sequences are LGHDT and YNNKEL (reference sequence). With 5 bases removed from V and 5 bases from J, the gap between germline ends came to 21 bases. This CDR3 is 16 amino acids long. CDR3 coding DNA: TGTGCCAGCAGCGCTGAAGACAGCGGGACGATTACTGAAGCTTTCTTT. Its translation is CASSAEDSGTITEAFF.

The V call is TRBV19, the J call TRBJ2-7, with 12 bases lining up with TRBD2. CDR1 and CDR2 from the germline V gene are LNHDA and SQIVND (reference sequence). The CDR3 is 15 residues long. The V segment lost 2 bases and the J segment 5 bases; nucleotides outside the gene matches: 4. In nucleotides, the CDR3 is TGTGCCAGTAGTATACGTAGGACTAGCGGGAACGAGCAGTACTTC. This sequence encodes CASSIRRTSGNEQYF.

The chain employs TRBV6-6 and TRBJ1-2; no firm D call. The length of the CDR3 is 13 residues. V lost 4 bases and J 7 bases, leaving 13 bases between the germline ends. Per germline, CDR1 MNHNY and CDR2 SVGAGI (reference sequence). The CDR3 DNA follows: TGTGCCAGCAGTTCTGGAGGGCTTCGTGGCTACACCTTC. It encodes CASSSGGLRGYTF.

The CDR3 DNA reads TGTGCCACCAGTGACCCGGGACTAGCGGGCACAGATACGCAGTATTTT. This gives the protein CATSDPGLAGTDTQYF. The rearrangement links TRBV24-1 to TRBJ2-3; 11 bases map to TRBD2. Trimming removed 4 bases from V and 1 base from J; junction bases left unmatched: 3. This CDR3 region has 16 residues. The V gene's germline CDR1 is KGHDR and CDR2 SFDVKD.

The chain couples TRBV10-3 to TRBJ1-6, with D tentatively TRBD1 (5 bases). Trimming cost V 6 bases and J 7 bases, with 10 bases left between them. Germline lookup yields CDR1 ENHRY and CDR2 SYGVKD. The length of the CDR3 is 13 residues. The CDR3 reads CAISRDSNSPLHF. For the CDR3, the DNA is TGTGCCATCAGCCGGGACTCCAATTCACCCCTCCACTTT.

This clone was seen a handful of times. The chain employs TRBV9 and TRBJ1-2; possibly TRBD1 for D (6 bases). In germline, CDR1 is SGDLS, CDR2 YYNGEE. This CDR3 is 16 amino acids long. The germline V and J ends were trimmed by 0 bases and 6 bases, with 18 bases remaining between them. CDR3 nucleotides: TGTGCCAGCAGCGTAGCGGCTCAGGGGAGCCCTCATGGCTACACCTTC. This sequence encodes CASSVAAQGSPHGYTF. Supplemented by reference TRBV9 and TRBJ1-2, the full variable domain reads DSGVTQTPKHLITATGQRVTLRCSPRSGDLSVYWYQQSLDQGLQFLIQYYNGEERAKGNILERFSAQQFPDLHSELNLSSLELGDSALYFCASSVAAQGSPHGYTFGSGTRLTVV.

This clone was observed a single time. The genes are TRBV28 and TRBJ2-2; D perhaps matches TRBD1 (5 bases). The CDR3 is made up of 12 amino acids. Trimming left V 7 bases short and J 5 bases short, with 8 bases between. Germline assignment: CDR1 MDHEN and CDR2 SYDVKM. CDR3 sequence reads: CASIKGTGELFF. The CDR3 DNA sequence: TGTGCCAGCATAAAGGGGACCGGGGAGCTGTTTTTT.

The chain carries TRBV15 and TRBJ2-5; 9 bases are a match to TRBD2. CDR3 length: 16 amino acids. Germline values: CDR1 LNHNV, CDR2 YYDKDF (reference sequence). V lost 5 bases, J lost 2 bases, and 9 bases stayed unmatched. CDR3: CATSDETSGPQETQYF. The DNA of the CDR3 is TGTGCCACCAGCGATGAGACTAGCGGTCCTCAAGAGACCCAGTACTTC.

This chain uses TRBV11-3 with TRBJ2-3, with D possibly being TRBD2 (5 bases). V lost 5 bases to trimming and J lost 0 bases, with 12 bases between them. The CDR3 is 15 amino acids. Germline lookup yields CDR1 SGHNT and CDR2 YENEEA. CDR3 region: CASSLRRTSTDTQYF. CDR3 coding DNA: TGTGCCAGCAGCCTTCGGCGGACTAGCACAGATACGCAGTATTTT.

This clone was detected only once. The chain employs TRBV5-4 and TRBJ1-1; maybe TRBD1 (6 bases). CDR1 is SGHNT and CDR2 is YYREEE in the germline V gene (reference sequence). The CDR3 is 13 amino acids. V lost 4 bases to trimming and J lost 7 bases, with 14 bases between them. Here the CDR3 DNA reads TGTGCCAGCAGCCTCGGGGGGGCCGGTGAAGCTTTCTTT. Encoded protein: CASSLGGAGEAFF.

The V call is TRBV6-5, the J call TRBJ2-1, with D perhaps matching TRBD1 (6 bases). Germline CDR1 and CDR2: MNHEY and SVGAGI. The CDR3 length is 11 residues. With 5 bases removed from V and 15 bases from J, the gap between germline ends came to 14 bases. The CDR3 reads CASSTGSWWFF. CDR3 sequence (DNA): TGTGCCAGCAGTACAGGGTCGTGGTGGTTCTTC.

The J gene is TRBJ1-1, the V gene TRBV19; D perhaps matches TRBD1 (5 bases). Trimming stripped 5 bases from V and 1 base from J, with 14 bases between. The CDR3 is made up of 15 amino acids. CDR1 and CDR2 (germline): LNHDA, SQIVND (reference sequence). The CDR3 loop reads CASSLQGIGNTEAFF. The DNA of the CDR3 is TGTGCCAGTAGTCTTCAGGGAATCGGGAACACTGAAGCTTTCTTT.

The gene calls are TRBV15 and TRBJ1-1, with D tentatively TRBD1 (5 bases). Trimming left V 6 bases short and J 3 bases short, with 11 bases between. The CDR3 is made up of 13 amino acids. Germline assignment: CDR1 LNHNV and CDR2 YYDKDF (reference sequence). DNA of the CDR3: TGTGCCACCAGGGGGGGGTTCGACACTGAAGCTTTCTTT. Its protein is CATRGGFDTEAFF.

This clone occurred once. The chain uses TRBV19 and TRBJ1-2; possible D gene TRBD1, 5 bases. This CDR3 contains 14 residues. V lost 2 bases and J lost 4, with 11 bases in between. The germline CDR1 and CDR2 sequences are LNHDA and SQIVND (reference sequence). The CDR3 sequence is CASSIPGGSYGYTF. DNA of the CDR3: TGTGCCAGTAGTATACCCGGGGGATCCTATGGCTACACCTTC. Combining the CDR3 with reference TRBV19 and TRBJ1-2 gives the whole variable domain DGGITQSPKYLFRKEGQNVTLSCEQNLNHDAMYWYRQDPGQGLRLIYYSQIVNDFQKGDIAEGYSVSREKKESFPLTVTSAQKNPTAFYLCASSIPGGSYGYTFGSGTRLTVV.

This chain links TRBV19 with TRBJ2-7, with D perhaps matching TRBD1 (5 bases). Germline V lookup: CDR1 LNHDA, CDR2 SQIVND (reference sequence). This CDR3 comprises 12 residues. V gave up 6 bases and J gave up 2 bases, with 8 bases separating them. The CDR3 DNA reads TGTGCCAGTAGCCCAGGGACCTACGAGCAGTACTTC. Its translation is CASSPGTYEQYF. Combining the CDR3 with reference TRBV19 and TRBJ2-7 gives the whole variable domain DGGITQSPKYLFRKEGQNVTLSCEQNLNHDAMYWYRQDPGQGLRLIYYSQIVNDFQKGDIAEGYSVSREKKESFPLTVTSAQKNPTAFYLCASSPGTYEQYFGPGTRLTVT.

The rearrangement uses TRBV10-1 and TRBJ1-2; D is unresolved. The CDR3 spans 13 residues. Per the germline V gene, CDR1 is WNHNN and CDR2 is SYGVQD (reference sequence). The germline V and J ends were trimmed by 4 bases and 4 bases, with 10 bases remaining between them. The CDR3 DNA reads as TGCGCCAGCAGTGGACACGGAATCTATGGCTACACCTTC. It is translated as CASSGHGIYGYTF.

The chain combines TRBV7-9 with TRBJ2-7, with a tentative D call TRBD2 (6 bases). The CDR3 totals 15 residues. V lost 5 bases to trimming and J lost 6 bases, with 20 bases between them. Germline assignment: CDR1 SEHNR and CDR2 FQNEAQ (reference sequence). CDR3 sequence (DNA): TGTGCCAGCAGCCCATGGGGGGACCAAAGCGGCGAGCAGTACTTC. Protein: CASSPWGDQSGEQYF.